These 15 T cell receptor beta chains were sequenced from one sample in a study of shared clonotypes between healthy human individuals. Clones were read by immunoSEQ multiplex PCR, and TCRdb kept only the in-frame ones, dropping some. The data show about 2.4 million clones, with approximately 92% seen just once and about 0.13% held by the top ten. The sample taken for sequencing was naive CD4+ T cells sorted from blood. Subset given: CD45RA+ positively selected. These receptor sequences come from a man aged 18 to 35 in good health.

The rearrangement links TRBV28 to TRBJ2-5; D remains ambiguous. The germline V and J ends were trimmed by 5 bases and 5 bases, with 15 bases remaining between them. This CDR3 comprises 14 residues. CDR1 MDHEN and CDR2 SYDVKM come from the germline V gene. The chain's CDR3 is CASSLSGARETQYF. In DNA, the CDR3 is TGTGCCAGCAGTCTCTCGGGTGCACGGGAGACCCAGTACTTC.

The chain joins TRBV7-2 to TRBJ1-6, with D uncertain. Germline V gives CDR1 SGHTA, CDR2 FQGNSA. V lost 0 bases and J lost 7, with 13 bases in between. This CDR3 comprises 16 residues. CDR3 region: CASSLANFFSNSPLHF. CDR3 DNA: TGTGCCAGCAGCTTAGCGAACTTCTTTTCGAATTCACCCCTCCACTTT.

This clone was recorded only once. Other nucleotide sequences in the sample specify the same CDR3. The V call is TRBV9, the J call TRBJ2-5, with 14 bases fitting TRBD2. The CDR3 runs to 16 residues. CDR1 and CDR2 (germline): SGDLS, YYNGEE. V shed 3 bases, J shed 2 bases, and the junction held 3 bases outside the gene matches. This CDR3 reads CASSAGLAGGQETQYF. In DNA form, the CDR3 reads TGTGCCAGCAGCGCCGGACTAGCGGGGGGACAAGAGACCCAGTACTTC.

The chain has TRBV11-3 and TRBJ2-3, with 10 bases aligning to TRBD1. The CDR3 totals 14 residues. J lost 5 bases, V lost 3 bases, and 2 bases had no gene match. The germline V gene has CDR1 SGHNT and CDR2 YENEEA. CDR3 amino acids: CASSFGQGEDTQYF. CDR3 bases: TGTGCCAGCAGCTTCGGACAGGGGGAAGATACGCAGTATTTT.

The chain has TRBV2 and TRBJ1-1; D gene ambiguous. The germline V gene encodes CDR1 SNHLY and CDR2 FYNNEI. V lost 7 bases and J 1 base, leaving 10 bases between the germline ends. The CDR3 runs to 13 residues. CDR3 sequence: CASTVRRNTEAFF. CDR3 DNA: TGTGCCAGCACCGTAAGGAGGAACACTGAAGCTTTCTTT.

The chain has TRBV5-6 and TRBJ2-3; either TRBD1 or TRBD2 may supply D (5 bases each). Germline loops: CDR1 SGHDT, CDR2 YYEEEE. The CDR3 runs 17 residues. Trimming pared 6 bases from V and 1 base from J, leaving 21 bases between. CDR3 in amino acids: CASTTGPGRFGTDTQYF. The CDR3 DNA reads TGTGCCAGCACCACGGGGCCGGGACGCTTTGGCACAGATACGCAGTATTTT. Supplemented by reference TRBV5-6 and TRBJ2-3, the full variable domain reads DAGVTQSPTHLIKTRGQQVTLRCSPKSGHDTVSWYQQALGQGPQFIFQYYEEEERQRGNFPDRFSGHQFPNYSSELNVNALLLGDSALYLCASTTGPGRFGTDTQYFGPGTRLTVL.

This clone was recorded only once. The V and J genes are TRBV5-6 and TRBJ1-3; TRBD1 is a possible D gene (6 bases). The CDR3 covers 16 residues. Trimming took off 0 bases at V and 9 bases at J, with 19 bases between the two ends. Germline V lookup: CDR1 SGHDT, CDR2 YYEEEE. CDR3 sequence reads: CASSLEQGRSLRTIYF. The CDR3 DNA is TGTGCCAGCAGCTTGGAACAGGGAAGGAGCTTGCGCACCATATATTTT.

This clone showed up just once. The rearrangement links TRBV30 to TRBJ1-3; D is possibly TRBD1 (5 bases). The V gene lost 0 bases and the J gene lost 3 bases, with 9 bases spanning the gap. CDR3 length: 14 residues. Germline V lookup: CDR1 GTSNPN, CDR2 SVGIG (reference sequence). CDR3 in DNA: TGTGCCTGGAGTGTGGGGACCCTTGGAAACACCATATATTTT. Its translation: CAWSVGTLGNTIYF.

The chain links TRBV5-1 to TRBJ1-1; D possibly corresponds to TRBD1 (5 bases). Germline V gene sequence: CDR1 SGHRS, CDR2 YFSETQ. The CDR3 runs to 17 residues. V was pared by 3 bases and J by 2 bases, with 20 bases between. The CDR3 is CASSWGADSNYNTEAFF. As DNA, the CDR3 is TGCGCCAGCAGCTGGGGAGCCGACAGCAATTATAACACTGAAGCTTTCTTT.

The CDR3 reads CASSRTLSTDTQYF. CDR3 sequence (DNA): TGCGCCAGCAGCAGGACGCTAAGCACAGATACGCAGTATTTT. The chain joins TRBV10-1 to TRBJ2-3; D remains ambiguous. The V gene lost 6 bases and the J gene lost 0 bases, with 10 bases spanning the gap. Germline V gene data show CDR1 as WNHNN and CDR2 as SYGVQD (reference sequence). The CDR3 has 14 amino acids.

The chain carries TRBV28 and TRBJ1-5, with 7 bases fitting TRBD1. Losses at the gene ends were 6 bases for V and 2 bases for J; bases not matched to a gene: 10. The CDR3 consists of 16 residues. Germline lookup yields CDR1 MDHEN and CDR2 SYDVKM. In nucleotides, the CDR3 is TGTGCCAGCAGCCCCGACAGGGCTCGGCGCAATCAGCCCCAGCATTTT. Encoded protein: CASSPDRARRNQPQHF.

On this clone itself: This sample also contains other DNA sequences that code for the same CDR3. The chain recombines TRBV7-2 with TRBJ1-3; D remains ambiguous. The CDR3 is made up of 13 amino acids. Germline V gives CDR1 SGHTA, CDR2 FQGNSA. Deletions cut 1 base from V and 0 bases from J, with 1 base between. The CDR3 sequence: CASSLVSGNTIYF. CDR3 nucleotides: TGTGCCAGCAGCTTAGTCTCTGGAAACACCATATATTTT.

The V and J genes are TRBV5-1 and TRBJ1-3; 8 bases match TRBD1. Trimming at V came to 5 bases and at J to 4 bases, leaving 8 bases not matched to a gene. The CDR3 runs 15 residues. Germline V gene lookup returns CDR1 SGHRS and CDR2 YFSETQ. The CDR3 is CASRKTGGRGNTIYF. The CDR3, as DNA: TGCGCCAGCAGAAAAACAGGGGGTCGAGGAAACACCATATATTTT.

The chain carries TRBV28 and TRBJ1-5, with TRBD1 matching 9 bases. The CDR3 spans 13 residues. The ends lost 6 bases at V and 6 bases at J; junction bases unmatched: 3. Germline V gene data show CDR1 as MDHEN and CDR2 as SYDVKM. CDR3 sequence: CASRLQGAQPQHF. As DNA, the CDR3 is TGTGCCAGCAGATTACAGGGGGCTCAGCCCCAGCATTTT.

The chain uses TRBV5-6 and TRBJ1-3, with a weak D call TRBD1 (5 bases). V dropped 1 base and J dropped 0 bases, with 11 bases sitting between them. This CDR3 contains 16 residues. The germline V gene encodes CDR1 SGHDT and CDR2 YYEEEE. CDR3 nucleotides: TGTGCCAGCAGCTTGCAGGGAGAAAGCTCTGGAAACACCATATATTTT. Its protein product is CASSLQGESSGNTIYF.